These T cell receptor beta chains were read from a single sample in a study of blood T cells in healthy people across ages. TCRdb recomputed calls from the 5' RACE reads with MiXCR, one row per CDR3 protein. This table holds about 1.5 million distinct CDR3 sequences, around 40% found once. Input material: blood. These receptors were obtained from a woman younger than 35 in good health. Both conserved end residues are part of each CDR3. D genes are given only for firm matches. For some rows the clone size is stated as once, few or many, or as a class when expanded; others skip it.

cdr3_length	v_call	j_call	clone_size	d_call	cdr3_nt	cdr3_aa
14	TRBV6-1	TRBJ1-5	few	TRBD1	TGTGCCAGCAGGGAAGACAGGGAGATTCAGCCCCAGCATTTT	CASREDREIQPQHF
13	TRBV14	TRBJ1-5	few	.	TGTGCCAGCAGGAGAGGGAGGAGTCAGCCCCAGCATTTT	CASRRGRSQPQHF
15	TRBV7-2	TRBJ2-3	few	.	TGTGCCAGCAGCTTAGGGTCCAGGGTTTTAGATACGCAGTATTTT	CASSLGSRVLDTQYF
15	TRBV29-1	TRBJ2-7	.	TRBD2	TGCAGCGTTTGTACGTCTAGCGGTTACTACAATGAGCAGTACTTC	CSVCTSSGYYNEQYF
16	TRBV27	TRBJ2-1	.	TRBD1	TGTGCCAGCAGTTCCCCGAGGGGGCGGAGATACAATGAGCAGTTCTTC	CASSSPRGRRYNEQFF
14	TRBV29-1	TRBJ2-1	few	TRBD1	TGCAGCGTTGGAATGGGACAGGGATACAATGAGCAGTTCTTC	CSVGMGQGYNEQFF
14	TRBV7-9	TRBJ2-5	.	.	TGTGCCCGCAGCCGCCGGGACACCCTTCGAGAGCAGTACTTC	CARSRRDTLREQYF
14	TRBV20-1	TRBJ1-5	.	.	TGCAGTGCCAGTCGGGGTTGGGGCAATCAGCCCCAGCATTTT	CSASRGWGNQPQHF
12	TRBV30	TRBJ2-7	few	.	TGTGCCTGGAGCTCAGGGGAAGACGAGCAGTACTTC	CAWSSGEDEQYF
13	TRBV6-2/TRBV6-3	TRBJ2-1	.	.	TGTGCCAGCAGTAGCATCAACTACAATGAGCAGTTCTTC	CASSSINYNEQFF
15	TRBV4-2	TRBJ1-6	.	.	TGTGCCAGCAGCCAAGAGGATCCTAGACTTTCACCCCTCCACTTT	CASSQEDPRLSPLHF
14	TRBV28	TRBJ2-7	.	.	TGTGCCAGTAGCCGCAGGGTGAACCCCTACGAGCAGTACTTC	CASSRRVNPYEQYF
13	TRBV2	TRBJ1-2	.	.	TGTGCCAGTGGGTACGGACAACACTATGGCTACACCTTC	CASGYGQHYGYTF
19	TRBV20-1	TRBJ1-2	.	.	TGCAGTGCTAGACTGGGTGTTTTCGGGGGGCGCCAGAGGGGTGGTGGCTACACCTTC	CSARLGVFGGRQRGGGYTF
15	TRBV9	TRBJ1-2	.	TRBD1	TGTGCCAGCAGCGTGACAGGGAGGGGTAACTATGGCTACACCTTC	CASSVTGRGNYGYTF
14	TRBV6-6	TRBJ1-5	once	.	TGTGCCAGCGCCCTACGGACAGACGGTGGGCCCCAGCATTTT	CASALRTDGGPQHF
14	TRBV10-3	TRBJ2-7	.	TRBD1	TGTGCCATCAGCGGGACAGGAGCTCTCTCGGAGCAGTACTTC	CAISGTGALSEQYF
16	TRBV7-2	TRBJ2-5	once	TRBD1	TGTGCCAGCAGCTTAGGAAGCGCAGGGGGCTGGGAGACCCAGTACTTC	CASSLGSAGGWETQYF
14	TRBV20-1	TRBJ2-7	few	.	TGCAGTGCTAGAGCCATGGAGGGTCCCTACGAGCAGTACTTC	CSARAMEGPYEQYF
15	TRBV9	TRBJ1-2	.	TRBD1	TGTGCCAGCAGCGTAGCTGGACAGGGGGGAATTAGCTACACCTTC	CASSVAGQGGISYTF
15	TRBV11-2	TRBJ2-7	once	.	TGTGCCAGCAGCCCAAGGGGGTGGGTTGGATACGAGCAGTACTTC	CASSPRGWVGYEQYF
16	TRBV7-2	TRBJ2-5	.	TRBD2	TGTGCCAGCAGCCTTACTAGCGGGGGGGCTGTTAAGACCCAGTACTTC	CASSLTSGGAVKTQYF
15	TRBV4-3	TRBJ2-7	.	.	TGCGCCAGCAGCCAAGATGTAGGACAGCCCTACGAGCAGTACTTC	CASSQDVGQPYEQYF
15	TRBV20-1	TRBJ1-2	few	.	TGCAGTGCTAGAGTGCTGCCAGGGGTGGGCTATGGCTACACCTTC	CSARVLPGVGYGYTF